These T cell receptor beta chains were read from a single sample in a study of CXCR3-negative and CXCR3-positive naive CD8 T cells. TCRdb re-called the 5' RACE reads; every CDR3 protein appears as one record, without DNA. The listing contains 100,000 to 150,000 distinct CDR3 sequences. Material for sequencing was naive CXCR3+ CD8+ T cells from blood. The receptors originated from a human donor in good health. Some clones in this sample may be carry-over from other donors' samples. Each CDR3 is given with its conserved first and last residue.

j_call	v_call	cdr3_aa
TRBJ2-7	TRBV27	CASSLSVLDEQYF
TRBJ2-1	TRBV3-1	CASSARDVVEQFF
TRBJ2-7	TRBV7-6	CASSLRGQGYEQYF
TRBJ2-1	TRBV25-1	CASSEVGPYNEQFF
TRBJ2-7	TRBV7-6	CASSRGADGYEQYF
TRBJ2-1	TRBV10-3	CAISESKGTYNEQFF
TRBJ2-1	TRBV21-1	CASSPSRSGRLDEQFF
TRBJ2-1	TRBV7-9	CASSQTKVTSYNEQFF
TRBJ2-2	TRBV6-4	CASSLSQGDTGGLFF
TRBJ2-7	TRBV14	CASSLDSSSYEQYF
TRBJ2-6	TRBV6-1	CASSELSGSGANVLTF
TRBJ2-1	TRBV9	CASSSGERSNNEQFF
TRBJ2-7	TRBV20-1	CSARGDSTYEQYF
TRBJ2-5	TRBV7-2	CASSLWAGEVQETQYF
TRBJ2-4	TRBV6-2/TRBV6-3	CASSYLPTGWENIQYF
TRBJ2-2	TRBV11-3	CASRPPGTPRPANTGELFF
TRBJ2-4	TRBV23-1	CASSHGGDDKNIQYF
TRBJ2-1	TRBV19	CASTRGFAYNEQFF
TRBJ1-1	TRBV5-1	CASRGTATNTEAFF
TRBJ2-1	TRBV28	CASSVDRLSGRGNEQFF
TRBJ2-5	TRBV15	CATSRARTSGSSQYF
TRBJ2-7	TRBV29-1	CSVELEKPYEQYF
TRBJ2-1	TRBV3-1	CATGLAADNEQFF
TRBJ2-1	TRBV19	CASSIDRLGASASSYNEQFF
TRBJ2-1	TRBV7-2	CASSLWGGNEQFF
TRBJ2-5	TRBV6-6	CASVGGTGRTQYF
TRBJ2-2	TRBV20-1	CSARDDGVRAGDPGELFF
TRBJ1-5	TRBV20-1	CSAPRGTLNQPQHF
TRBJ2-1	TRBV7-8	CASSPIISLAPTRSNEQFF
TRBJ1-1	TRBV9	CASSVEGASLDTEAFF
TRBJ2-1	TRBV12-3/TRBV12-4	CASSTRGLARSYNEQFF
TRBJ1-5	TRBV5-1	CANSLGQGGQPQHF
TRBJ1-6	TRBV6-1	CASEQGEVSPLHF
TRBJ2-3	TRBV7-7	CASSPISGVATDTQYF
TRBJ1-4	TRBV4-3	CASSPTGGLATNEKLFF